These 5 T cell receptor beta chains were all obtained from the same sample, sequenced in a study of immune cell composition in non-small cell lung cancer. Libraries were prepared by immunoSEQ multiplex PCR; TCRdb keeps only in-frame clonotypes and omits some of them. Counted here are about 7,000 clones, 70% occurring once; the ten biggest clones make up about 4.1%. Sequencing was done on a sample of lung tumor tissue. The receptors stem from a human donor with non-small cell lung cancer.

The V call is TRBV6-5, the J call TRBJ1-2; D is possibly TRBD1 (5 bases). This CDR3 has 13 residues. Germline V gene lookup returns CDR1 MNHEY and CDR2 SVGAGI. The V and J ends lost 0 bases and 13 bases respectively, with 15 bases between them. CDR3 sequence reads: CASSYSREGLGTF. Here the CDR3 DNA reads TGTGCCAGCAGTTACTCGAGGGAGGGGCTCGGCACCTTC.

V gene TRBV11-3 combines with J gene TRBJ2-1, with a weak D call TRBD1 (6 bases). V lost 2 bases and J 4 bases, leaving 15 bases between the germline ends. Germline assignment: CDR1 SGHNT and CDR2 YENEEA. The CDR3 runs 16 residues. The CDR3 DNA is TGTGCCAGCAGCTTAAGGTTGTGGGACAAATACAATGAGCAGTTCTTC. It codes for CASSLRLWDKYNEQFF.

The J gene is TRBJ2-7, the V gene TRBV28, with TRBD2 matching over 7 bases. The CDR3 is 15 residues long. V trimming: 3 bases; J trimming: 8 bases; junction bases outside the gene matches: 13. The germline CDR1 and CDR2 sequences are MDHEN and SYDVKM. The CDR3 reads CASSLKGLGGGQQYF. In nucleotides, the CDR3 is TGTGCCAGCAGTTTGAAGGGACTCGGGGGAGGGCAGCAGTACTTC.

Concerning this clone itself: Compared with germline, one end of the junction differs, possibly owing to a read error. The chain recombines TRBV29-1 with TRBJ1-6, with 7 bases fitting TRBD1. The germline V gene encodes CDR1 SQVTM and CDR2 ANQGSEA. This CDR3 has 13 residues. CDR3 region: CSDRQGNNPPLHF. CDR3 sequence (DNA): TGCAGCGACCGACAGGGTAATAATCCACCCCTCCACTTT. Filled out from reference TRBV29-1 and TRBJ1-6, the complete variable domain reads SAVISQKPSRDICQRGTSLTIQCQVDSQVTMMFWYRQQPGQSLTLIATANQGSEATYESGFVIDKFPISRPNLTFSTLTVSNMSPEDSSIYLCSDRQGNNPPLHFGNGTRLTVT.

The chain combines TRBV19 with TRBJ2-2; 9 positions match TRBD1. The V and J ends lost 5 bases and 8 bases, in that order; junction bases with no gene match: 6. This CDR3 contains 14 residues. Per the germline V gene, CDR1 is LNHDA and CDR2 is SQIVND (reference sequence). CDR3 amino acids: CASSSQGASGELFF. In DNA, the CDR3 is TGTGCCAGTAGTTCACAGGGGGCTTCGGGGGAGCTGTTTTTT.